This T cell receptor beta chain stems from a study of T cells after yellow fever vaccination (dated by TCRdb to the late 2010s). In terms of the full investigation: Libraries from fractions with low cell numbers were prepared with the SMART-Seq v4 Ultra Low Input RNA kit. Bulk TCR alpha and beta repertoires were sequenced longitudinally to track T-cell clones before and after primary and booster YFV17D yellow fever vaccination. The cohort comprised two healthy male donors, one aged 18 to 29 and one aged 30 to 39 years. Bulk PBMC replicates and cell subsets were isolated from blood drawn at multiple timepoints before and after both primary and secondary immunization.

Cut back by 0 bases and 8 bases, the V and J ends lie 9 bases apart. The germline V gene encodes CDR1 WSHSY and CDR2 SAAADI. Reading from cysteine to phenylalanine, the CDR3 counts 13 amino acids. Kept here is only the CDR3 DNA, which spans 39 bases and is read in frame from base 1. The meaning of the sample's treatment or condition label: live attenuated yellow fever vaccine strain. At every blood-draw timepoint, two biological replicates of bulk PBMCs were collected. A standard Ficoll-Paque protocol was used to isolate PBMCs from peripheral blood. RNA was extracted with TriZol from bulk PBMCs, CD4 and CD8 fractions, and dextramer-positive and dextramer-negative fractions. This clonotype was picked up many times. No antigen is known for it. No much larger clone exists at a distance of one base, and base qualities are not known. The paper as a whole reports these results and caveats: Compared with the primary T-cell response, the secondary T-cell response was weaker but faster, peaking on day 5 rather than day 15. A small share of clonotypes was detected in both CD4 and CD8 compartments, with the overlap likely arising from convergent recombination. FACS-sorted repertoires could contain abundant contaminating clonotypes from the bulk population, so computational filtering was required. Because only two donors were included in the study, the extent to which the findings can be generalized is limited. After the booster, most of the clones that had expanded following primary vaccination were detected again (96% of CD4 and 80% to 90% of CD8), which suggests that memory was broadly maintained.

TCR cDNA was made using 5'RACE template switching, a step that added a universal primer site and unique molecular identifiers. Priming of cDNA synthesis was performed from both the TCR alpha and TCR beta constant segments. Library amplification used two PCR steps, and the second PCR step added sample barcodes and sequencing adapters. Sequencing of libraries was performed on Illumina HiSeq 2500 (2x100 bp) or NovaSeq (2x150 bp). Turning to the authors' computational methods: Demultiplexing of reads and collapsing into UMI consensus sequences were performed with MIGEC, and V(D)J alignment was carried out with MiXCR. Vaccine-responding clonotypes were defined with edgeR using replicate PBMC samples, requiring FDR below 0.01 and a log2 fold change above 5 up to day 15. Each bulk clonotype was labeled CD4 or CD8 based on which sequenced repertoire, CD4 or CD8, contained the clonotype at higher abundance. TCRdb reprocessing: public reads trimmed at Q25 with fastp, clones called with MiXCR, in-frame beta chains kept. Rows are unified per CDR3 protein, each entry keeping the most common DNA and genes. TCRdb's processing, not the authors' own work, is the source of the V and J calls. This sample is represented by 300,000 to 400,000 distinct CDR3 sequences; 6% to 8% of them were singletons. The ten largest clonotypes hold 15% of the sample.

The source of this sequence is a man aged 25-40 years who received the YFV17D yellow fever vaccine. This receptor chain uses TRBV10-2 and TRBJ2-3, with the D gene possibly TRBD1 or TRBD2, each one fitting 5 bases. Sequenced here: PBMCs, sampled 5 days after the yellow fever booster vaccination. The nucleotide sequence is TGCGCCAGCAGTGAGTCGGGGGTGGGTACGCAGTATTTT. Translated, it reads CASSESGVGTQYF.